The rows below give T cell receptor beta chains drawn from one sample of a study of cytomegalovirus exposure and HLA in healthy donors. The protocol was immunoSEQ multiplex PCR, while the TCRdb copy is restricted to in-frame clones and leaves out a portion. The data contain 120,000 to 150,000 clones, 70% to 90% of them seen just once; the ten biggest clones take up approximately 8.5%. Sequences were obtained from PBMCs. These receptors were collected from a woman between 18 and 29 years old in good health and CMV-seropositive. The CDR3 runs from the conserved cysteine through the conserved F or W. D genes are given only for firm matches. Size is stated for part of the rows, as once, few or many counts, or as a class when the clone is expanded.

size,J,V,D,DNA,CDR3
-,TRBJ2-7,TRBV28,-,TGTGCCAGCACGGGGTGGTACTACGAGCAGTACTTC,CASTGWYYEQYF
-,TRBJ2-1,TRBV4-1,TRBD2,TGCGCCAGCAGCCAAACATCTAGCGGGAGGGCAGGGGAGCAGTTCTTC,CASSQTSSGRAGEQFF
-,TRBJ2-1,TRBV9,TRBD1,TGTGCCAGCAGCCTAGAGACAGGGTCTTACAATGAGCAGTTCTTC,CASSLETGSYNEQFF
-,TRBJ2-1,TRBV11-3,-,TGTGCCAGCAGCCCCGGTCTTCACAATGAGCAGTTCTTC,CASSPGLHNEQFF
-,TRBJ2-1,TRBV6-6,TRBD2,TGTGCCAGCAGCACCTTAGCGGGTTATGAGCAGTTCTTC,CASSTLAGYEQFF
-,TRBJ2-7,TRBV7-3,TRBD2,TGTGCCAGCAGCTTAAGATCCGGGAGCGGGAGGCCCTACGAGCAGTACTTC,CASSLRSGSGRPYEQYF
-,TRBJ2-3,TRBV6-1,-,TGTGCCAGCAGTGATAGGAGGGCCACAGATACGCAGTATTTT,CASSDRRATDTQYF
-,TRBJ2-7,TRBV30,-,TGTGCCTGGAGTGAGTTCCTGGGGAGAGGCGAGCAGTACTTC,CAWSEFLGRGEQYF
once,TRBJ1-1,TRBV18,-,TGTGCCAGCTCACGAGTAAGGAACACTGAAGCTTTCTTT,CASSRVRNTEAFF
-,TRBJ2-3,TRBV6-1,-,TGTGCCAGCAGTGGAAGGGGGGGCCACTATTGGACAGATACGCAGTATTTT,CASSGRGGHYWTDTQYF
-,TRBJ2-7,TRBV5-4,TRBD1,TGTGCCAGCAGCGCCGGCCCCGGGACAGGGGATTACGAGCAGTACTTC,CASSAGPGTGDYEQYF
-,TRBJ2-3,TRBV14,-,TGTGCCAGCAGCCAAGATAATGCAGATACGCAGTATTTT,CASSQDNADTQYF
few,TRBJ1-1,TRBV27,-,TGTGCCAGGCGGTTTACGAACACTGAAGCTTTCTTT,CARRFTNTEAFF
-,TRBJ1-2,TRBV28,-,TGTGCCAGCAGTCCGGGTCAAATCTATGGCTACACCTTC,CASSPGQIYGYTF
once,TRBJ2-7,TRBV4-1,-,TGCGCCAGCAGCCGGACAGGGAGGGGGATCTACGAGCAGTACTTC,CASSRTGRGIYEQYF
-,TRBJ2-4,TRBV27,TRBD1,TGTGCCAGCAGTTTTAGGGGGCCCGACAGGGCGAAGAACATTCAGTACTTC,CASSFRGPDRAKNIQYF
many,TRBJ1-6,TRBV28,TRBD1,TGTGCCAGCAGTCGTCAGGGGGGTAATTCACCCCTCCACTTT,CASSRQGGNSPLHF
-,TRBJ2-7,TRBV15,TRBD1,TGTGCCACCCAGGGACAGGGGGCGAGGGAGCAGTACTTC,CATQGQGAREQYF
-,TRBJ2-2,TRBV9,-,TGTGCCAGCAGCGTAGCGCCAGAGCGCGGGGAGCTGTTTTTT,CASSVAPERGELFF
once,TRBJ2-7,TRBV29-1,TRBD2,TGCAGCGTTGCTATTCCCCCGGGGAGGGCACCCTCCTACGAGCAGTACTTC,CSVAIPPGRAPSYEQYF
-,TRBJ2-3,TRBV6-5,-,TGTGCCAGCAGTTACAGCGAGGACTTAAGCACAGATACGCAGTATTTT,CASSYSEDLSTDTQYF
-,TRBJ1-2,TRBV5-4,-,TGTGCCAGCAGCCCGGACAGAAACTATGGCTACACCTTC,CASSPDRNYGYTF
-,TRBJ1-2,TRBV21-1,-,TGTGCCATCCATTGTTACTATGGCTACACCTTC,CAIHCYYGYTF
-,TRBJ2-2,TRBV18,-,TGTGCCAGCTCACCGCGGGACGGAGCGAACACCGGGGAGCTGTTTTTT,CASSPRDGANTGELFF
-,TRBJ2-1,TRBV19,-,TGTGCCAGTAGTATACGACATGAGTCCTACAATGAGCAGTTCTTC,CASSIRHESYNEQFF
-,TRBJ2-3,TRBV30,TRBD1,TGTGCCTGGAACCGGGACAGGGTAGATACGCAGTATTTT,CAWNRDRVDTQYF
-,TRBJ1-3,TRBV30,-,TGTGCCTGGACGGTCGGAAACACCATATATTTT,CAWTVGNTIYF
-,TRBJ2-7,TRBV9,-,TGTGCCAGCAGCGTAGGCCGCGGGACGGTCTACGAGCAGTACTTC,CASSVGRGTVYEQYF
-,TRBJ1-2,TRBV4-1,-,TGCGCCAGCAGCCACCAAAGGGGGGGGAATGGCTACACCTTC,CASSHQRGGNGYTF
-,TRBJ2-3,TRBV27,TRBD2,TGTGCCAGCACTTTAGCGGGAGCGGATACGCAGTATTTT,CASTLAGADTQYF
-,TRBJ1-1,TRBV9,-,TGTGCCAGCAGCGTGTCCCCGTTCACTGAAGCTTTCTTT,CASSVSPFTEAFF
-,TRBJ1-2,TRBV7-9,-,TGTGCCAGCAGTAGGACGGGGTATGGCTACACCTTC,CASSRTGYGYTF
-,TRBJ1-4,TRBV27,TRBD1,TGTGCCAGCAGTCCAGGGACAGTCCCTAATGAAAAACTGTTTTTT,CASSPGTVPNEKLFF
few,TRBJ2-7,TRBV10-3,-,TGTGCCATCAGTGAGTCGGGGGGATCCTACGAGCAGTACTTC,CAISESGGSYEQYF
-,TRBJ2-7,TRBV6-1,-,TGTGCCAGCAGTTCCCTGACCGGGACATCCTCCTTC,CASSSLTGTSSF
-,TRBJ2-7,TRBV4-1,-,TGCGCCAGCAGCCAACAGTATCTGGACGAGCAGTACTTC,CASSQQYLDEQYF
-,TRBJ2-3,TRBV2,TRBD2,TGTGCCAGAGGACTAGCGGACACAGATACGCAGTATTTT,CARGLADTDTQYF
-,TRBJ2-3,TRBV2,-,TGTGCCAGCAGTGAGAGGGGGGGGACTTACACAGATACGCAGTATTTT,CASSERGGTYTDTQYF
-,TRBJ1-6,TRBV19,-,TGTGCCAGTAGCCGCCGACAGCCCTATAATTCACCCCTCCACTTT,CASSRRQPYNSPLHF
-,TRBJ1-2,TRBV28,TRBD1,TGTGCCAGCAGTTCGGGACAGCGACCTTATGGCTACACCTTC,CASSSGQRPYGYTF
-,TRBJ2-7,TRBV5-1,TRBD1,TGCGCCAGTCGCTCCTCCGGGACAGGGAAACCGGTGATTCTCTACGAGCAGTACTTC,CASRSSGTGKPVILYEQYF
-,TRBJ1-1,TRBV18,-,TGTGCCAGCTACCGAGGCCTGAACACTGAAGCTTTCTTT,CASYRGLNTEAFF
-,TRBJ1-2,TRBV4-1,TRBD1,TGCGCCAGCAGCCAAGCCACAGGGGGGACTTCTAACTATGGCTACACCTTC,CASSQATGGTSNYGYTF
-,TRBJ1-2,TRBV18,TRBD1,TGTGCCAGCTCACCTACAGGGGAAGACTATGGCTACACCTTC,CASSPTGEDYGYTF
-,TRBJ2-1,TRBV4-2,TRBD2,TGTGCCAGCATCGGGGGGGGAACCTACAATGAGCAGTTCTTC,CASIGGGTYNEQFF
few,TRBJ1-6,TRBV5-4,-,TGTGCCAGCAGCTTGGGGACTGAAAATTCACCCCTCCACTTT,CASSLGTENSPLHF
-,TRBJ1-5,TRBV5-6,TRBD1,TGTGCCAGCAGCCCGACAGGGATCAATCAGCCCCAGCATTTT,CASSPTGINQPQHF
-,TRBJ2-7,TRBV10-3,TRBD1,TGTGCCATCAGCGAACAGGGGAAGGCCTACGAGCAGTACTTC,CAISEQGKAYEQYF
-,TRBJ1-5,TRBV28,TRBD1,TGTGCCAGCAGGCGGCCGACGGGACAGGGGCTTAATCAGCCCCAGCATTTT,CASRRPTGQGLNQPQHF
-,TRBJ1-1,TRBV18,-,TGTGCCAGCTCACCAGGGACAATAGGGGCTTTCTTT,CASSPGTIGAFF
once,TRBJ2-2,TRBV29-1,-,TGCAGCGTAGCCGAAGGTACAGCGAACACCGGGGAGCTGTTTTTT,CSVAEGTANTGELFF